This TCR beta chain was recovered during a study of beta chain features in type 1 diabetes. Across the study: The patients were much like the healthy donors in age, gender and cell yields.

General observations from the study: Fewer junction insertions and more nucleotide deletions appeared in type 1 diabetes patients. In comparison with healthy donors, patients had naive, central memory and Treg TCRB repertoires that appeared more similar.

cDNA synthesis used the whole RNA isolate, giving expressed TCRB sequences. Sequencing used immunoSEQ multiplex PCR; TCRdb keeps in-frame clones, though not all of them. The table lists 120,000 to 150,000 clones, roughly 10% of them singletons. Only a few counts were recorded for this clone. Its antigen remains unidentified. Sorting with CD45RO/CCR7/CD25/CD127/CD95/CD27 yielded naive, central memory, regulatory and stem-like memory CD4+ cells. Germline V CDR1 and CDR2: SGHRS, YFSETQ. The length of the CDR3 is 13 residues. V dropped 3 bases and J dropped 5; count of bases not matched to a gene: 0. The chain combines TRBV5-1 with TRBJ2-2, with TRBD1 matching over 8 bases. The sequenced material came from central memory CD4+ T cells from blood. The source is a woman in her thirties or forties in good health. CDR3 region: CASSWTGTGELFF. The CDR3 coding sequence is TGCGCCAGCAGCTGGACAGGGACCGGGGAGCTGTTTTTT.